This T cell receptor beta chain was documented in a study of CD8 T cells in ankylosing spondylitis. This clonotype turned up a few times. The CDR3 is 18 amino acids. Germline V gene sequence: CDR1 SGHAT, CDR2 FQNNGV. J gave up 2 bases and V 1 base, and 9 bases lay outside the gene matches. Quantitative 5'-RACE with molecular barcodes produced the TCR beta libraries. TCRdb passed the 5' RACE reads through MiXCR, listing each CDR3 protein once. Of 100,000 to 150,000 distinct CDR3 sequences in the sample, roughly 9% were seen once. Sample: blood, either unsorted or a sorted T cell fraction (not recorded which). The chain employs TRBV11-2 and TRBJ2-5, with 11 bases aligning to TRBD1. This clonotype was obtained from a male donor with ankylosing spondylitis or in good health (not recorded which). CDR3: CASSLVLPGQGVQETQYF. For the CDR3, the DNA is TGTGCCAGCAGCTTAGTCCTCCCGGGACAGGGGGTGCAAGAGACCCAGTACTTC.